The clone carrying this T cell receptor beta chain was picked up many times. Its specificity is unknown. The sample belongs to a study of response to subunit inactivated influenza vaccine. Study-wide results and caveats: The authors proposed limited new T cell recruitment per seasonal influenza vaccination.

Via MiXCR, TCRdb re-called the RT-PCR reads, giving one row per CDR3 protein. The sample lists roughly 670,000 distinct CDR3 sequences; about 14% were seen once. Germline CDR1 is SQVTM and CDR2 is ANQGSEA. The CDR3 runs to 14 residues. V was pared by 2 bases and J by 4 bases, with 6 bases of the junction left unmatched. The sample here was PBMCs from blood, taken less than 15 days before vaccination. The rearrangement joins TRBV29-1 to TRBJ1-2; 8 nucleotides line up with TRBD1. The receptor was derived from a man aged 45-65 years who received an inactivated influenza vaccine. The CDR3: CSVERSTGVYGYTF. CDR3 sequence (DNA): TGCAGCGTTGAACGGTCGACAGGGGTCTATGGCTACACCTTC.